The rows below give T cell receptor beta chains drawn from one sample of a study of T cells in Graves' hyperthyroidism and ophthalmopathy. TCRdb reanalysed the multiplex PCR reads using MiXCR and keeps one entry per CDR3 protein. Here the sample spans fewer than 350,000 distinct CDR3 sequences, roughly 19% being singletons. The source material was blood. These receptor sequences come from a man aged 50 or older with Graves' ophthalmopathy. CDR3s include the opening cysteine and the closing phenylalanine or tryptophan. The order of the fields is J gene, D gene, clone size, V gene, CDR3 protein, CDR3 DNA. D genes are given only for firm matches. Size values are once, few and many counts, or a class for expanded clones, and some rows have none.

>TRBJ1-4|.|.|TRBV6-1
CASRPPARAGEKLFF
TGTGCCAGCAGACCCCCCGCCAGGGCCGGGGAAAAACTGTTTTTT
>TRBJ2-1|TRBD2|.|TRBV5-4
CASTLGGRAYNEQFF
TGTGCCAGCACTCTGGGGGGGAGGGCCTACAATGAGCAGTTCTTC
>TRBJ1-1|TRBD1|few|TRBV11-2
CASSITGGRGTEAFF
TGTGCCAGCAGCATAACAGGGGGCAGGGGGACTGAAGCTTTCTTT
>TRBJ1-6|TRBD1|many|TRBV6-1
CASSAPGQRNSPLHF
TGTGCCAGCAGTGCGCCGGGACAGAGGAATTCACCCCTCCACTTT
>TRBJ1-3|.|.|TRBV6-5
CASNLLSGTVGNTIYF
TGTGCCAGCAACCTTCTTTCCGGGACTGTGGGAAACACCATATATTTT
>TRBJ2-3|.|few|TRBV9
CASSSALGSTDTQYF
TGTGCCAGCAGCTCCGCACTAGGGAGCACAGATACGCAGTATTTT
>TRBJ1-1|.|few|TRBV6-1
CASRQPLFMNTEAFF
TGTGCCTCCCGACAGCCCTTGTTCATGAACACTGAAGCTTTCTTT
>TRBJ2-3|TRBD1|.|TRBV30
CAWRTGSSDTQYF
TGTGCCTGGAGGACAGGGTCGTCGGATACGCAGTATTTT
>TRBJ1-2|TRBD1|few|TRBV6-6
CASSYKPRGAYGYTF
TGTGCCAGCAGTTACAAACCCAGGGGGGCCTATGGCTACACCTTC
>TRBJ1-2|.|.|TRBV9
CASSVGAESYGYTF
TGTGCCAGCAGCGTAGGAGCAGAGTCTTATGGCTACACCTTC
>TRBJ2-1|.|once|TRBV2
CASSGQVDEQFF
TGTGCCAGCAGTGGTCAAGTTGATGAGCAGTTCTTC